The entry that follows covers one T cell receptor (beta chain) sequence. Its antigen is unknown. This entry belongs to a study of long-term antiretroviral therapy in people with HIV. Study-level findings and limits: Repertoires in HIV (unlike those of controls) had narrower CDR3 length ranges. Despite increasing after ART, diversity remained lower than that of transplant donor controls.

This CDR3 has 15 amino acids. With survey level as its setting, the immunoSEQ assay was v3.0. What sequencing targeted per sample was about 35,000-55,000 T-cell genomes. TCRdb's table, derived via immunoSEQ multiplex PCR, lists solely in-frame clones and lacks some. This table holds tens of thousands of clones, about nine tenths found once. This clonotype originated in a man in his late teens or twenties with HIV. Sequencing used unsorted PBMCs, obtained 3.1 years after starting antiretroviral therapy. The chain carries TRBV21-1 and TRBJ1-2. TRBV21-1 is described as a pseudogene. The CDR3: CASSKGMGSRGGYTF. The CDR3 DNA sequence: TGTGCCAGCAGCAAAGGGATGGGGAGCCGGGGTGGCTACACCTTC.